Each of the 3 T cell receptor beta chains below was sequenced from the same sample in a study of blood T cell repertoires in COVID-19. Here immunoSEQ multiplex PCR was the method, and the copy in TCRdb shows in-frame clones only, minus some. The top ten hold 2% to 2.5% of the sample, which has about 230,000 clones, around 80% seen once. Material: peripheral blood. These receptors came from a man aged 35 to 55 who had recovered from COVID-19.

This chain connects TRBV7-2 to TRBJ2-7; the match to TRBD1 covers 7 bases. The CDR3 is made up of 13 amino acids. Germline V gene lookup returns CDR1 SGHTA and CDR2 FQGNSA. Trimming at V came to 3 bases and at J to 3 bases, leaving 2 bases not matched to a gene. CDR3 sequence: CASSFPGGYEQYF. CDR3 bases: TGTGCCAGCAGCTTTCCAGGGGGCTACGAGCAGTACTTC.

This chain joins TRBV11-3 and TRBJ1-4; D is uncertain. The CDR3 is 13 amino acids. V lost 1 base to trimming and J lost 7 bases, with 7 bases between them. Germline V lookup: CDR1 SGHNT, CDR2 YENEEA. CDR3 DNA sequence: TGTGCCAGCAGCTTAGCCGCGCCTGAAAAACTGTTTTTT. This sequence encodes CASSLAAPEKLFF.

The rearrangement joins TRBV3-1 (or the pseudogene TRBV3-2) to TRBJ2-5; 15 bases are shared with TRBD2. Germline V gene data show CDR1 as LGHDT and CDR2 as YNNKEL (reference sequence). The CDR3 spans 17 residues. V dropped 4 bases and J dropped 4; count of bases not matched to a gene: 7. The CDR3 nucleotides are TGTGCCAGCAGCCCTCCGGGACTAGCGGGAGGAGGAGAGACCCAGTACTTC. Protein product: CASSPPGLAGGGETQYF.